This entry lists 12 T cell receptor beta chains sequenced from one sample in a study of CD8 T cells in ankylosing spondylitis. Findings of the study overall: Characteristic of ankylosing spondylitis blood, it appeared, was a TCR beta motif comprising eight highly homologous variants.

TCRdb reprocessed the 5' RACE reads with MiXCR, giving one entry per CDR3 protein. Here the sample spans hundreds of thousands of distinct CDR3 sequences, about 13% being singletons. Their cognate antigens are unknown. Material for sequencing was blood, either unsorted or a sorted T cell fraction (not recorded which). Every receptor here comes from a male donor with ankylosing spondylitis.

This clonotype was observed a few times. This chain links TRBV20-1 with TRBJ2-1; 10 bases are shared with TRBD2. Trimming took 6 bases from V and 5 from J; bases not matched to a gene: 7. Germline V gives CDR1 DFQATT, CDR2 SNEGSKA (reference sequence). The CDR3 length is 14 residues. The chain's CDR3 is CSATLAGGHNEQFF. In DNA form, the CDR3 reads TGCAGTGCCACATTAGCGGGAGGACACAATGAGCAGTTCTTC.

In DNA, the CDR3 is TGTGCCAGTAGTACGTCCCTCAATCAGCCCCAGCATTTT. Translated, it gives CASSTSLNQPQHF. This rearrangement joins TRBV19 to TRBJ1-5; D is unresolved. Trimming removed 4 bases from V and 3 bases from J, with 7 bases in between. Germline loops: CDR1 LNHDA, CDR2 SQIVND (reference sequence). This CDR3 region has 13 residues.

This clonotype was recorded many times. CDR3 DNA sequence: TGTGCCAGCAGTTACAGTCAGGGCCCCGAGACCCAGTACTTC. Protein sequence: CASSYSQGPETQYF. The V call is TRBV12-3 or TRBV12-4, the J call TRBJ2-5; TRBD1 might be the D (5 bases). The CDR3 is 14 residues long. Trimming left V 4 bases short and J 5 bases short, with 14 bases between.

This clonotype has ten or more counts. This chain uses TRBV5-1 with TRBJ2-1; 7 bases map to TRBD1. CDR1 is SGHRS, CDR2 YFSETQ, per germline. The CDR3 sequence is 17 residues long. With 0 bases clipped from V and 0 bases from J, the junction kept 6 bases outside the gene matches. CDR3 sequence reads: CASSLEDRVGSYNEQFF. The DNA of the CDR3 is TGCGCCAGCAGCTTGGAAGACAGGGTGGGCTCCTACAATGAGCAGTTCTTC.

The chain has TRBV3-1 and TRBJ1-1; tentatively, D is TRBD1 (5 bases). Trimming cost V 3 bases and J 3 bases, with 8 bases left between them. This CDR3 has 13 amino acids. CDR1 is LGHDT and CDR2 is YNNKEL in the germline V gene (reference sequence). The CDR3 DNA follows: TGTGCCAGCAGCCATTTAGGGGACACTGAAGCTTTCTTT. Translating it yields CASSHLGDTEAFF.

The table lists this clonotype with a few counts. This sequence joins TRBV11-2 and TRBJ2-7, with D perhaps assigned TRBD1 or TRBD2 (6 bases each). Germline V gene sequence: CDR1 SGHAT, CDR2 FQNNGV. This CDR3 is built from 13 residues. Trimming pared 9 bases from V and 6 bases from J, leaving 18 bases between. The chain's CDR3 is CASQSRRGLEQYV. The DNA for the CDR3 is TGTGCCAGTCAGTCCCGACGGGGGCTCGAGCAGTACGTC.

This clonotype was picked up a small number of times. The genes are TRBV5-1 and TRBJ2-2, with 11 bases aligning to TRBD1. Germline V gene lookup returns CDR1 SGHRS and CDR2 YFSETQ. This CDR3 has 14 amino acids. V lost 5 bases, J lost 6 bases, and 3 bases stayed unmatched. The CDR3 sequence: CASSGQGASGELFF. As DNA, the CDR3 is TGCGCCAGCAGTGGACAGGGGGCGTCCGGGGAGCTGTTTTTT.

This clonotype appeared a few times. The chain is built from TRBV7-9 and TRBJ2-5; 7 nucleotides align to TRBD1. The V segment lost 5 bases and the J segment 2 bases; nucleotides outside the gene matches: 8. The CDR3 runs to 15 residues. Per germline, CDR1 SEHNR and CDR2 FQNEAQ (reference sequence). DNA for the CDR3: TGTGCCAGCAGCCCCTTCGGGACAGCGCAAGAGACCCAGTACTTC. It specifies CASSPFGTAQETQYF.

This chain connects TRBV30 to TRBJ1-1; 7 bases match TRBD1. Germline loops: CDR1 GTSNPN, CDR2 SVGIG (reference sequence). V shed 2 bases and J 10 bases; nucleotides not matched to a gene: 7. This CDR3 has 12 amino acids. The CDR3 DNA reads as TGTGCCTGGAGTCGGGGACAGCCGTCAGCTTTCTTT. This codes for CAWSRGQPSAFF.

This clonotype has more than one count but fewer than ten. The V gene is TRBV10-3, the J gene TRBJ1-1; D unclear. The CDR3 extends over 14 amino acids. Trimming took off 3 bases at V and 0 bases at J, with 8 bases between the two ends. Germline V gene sequence: CDR1 ENHRY, CDR2 SYGVKD. The CDR3 is CAISENSMNTEAFF. The CDR3 nucleotides read TGTGCCATCAGTGAAAATAGCATGAACACTGAAGCTTTCTTT.

The V gene is TRBV20-1, the J gene TRBJ2-1; a possible D gene is TRBD2 (5 bases). Germline assignment: CDR1 DFQATT and CDR2 SNEGSKA (reference sequence). V was pared by 5 bases and J by 4 bases, with 9 bases between. This CDR3 is 12 amino acids long. The CDR3 reads CSADGEYNEQFF. The CDR3 nucleotides are TGCAGTGCTGACGGGGAGTACAATGAGCAGTTCTTC.

There are a few counts of this clonotype. The rearrangement uses TRBV19 and TRBJ2-7, with a tentative D call TRBD1 (6 bases). The V gene's germline CDR1 is LNHDA and CDR2 SQIVND (reference sequence). The CDR3 runs to 17 residues. With 2 bases removed from V and 4 bases from J, the gap between germline ends came to 21 bases. For the CDR3, the DNA is TGTGCCAGTAGTATAAACCGGGACACCACATCAATATACGAGCAGTACTTC. This encodes CASSINRDTTSIYEQYF.